Below are 14 T cell receptor beta chains sequenced from a single sample in a study of blood T cells in healthy people across ages. Next came a second PCR, run for about 6 to 11 cycles, which used a sample-barcoded 5' primer along with a J-beta primer mix. TCRdb processed the 5' RACE reads anew with MiXCR; each CDR3 protein has one entry. The data show 1.8 million or so distinct CDR3 sequences, with about 39% seen just once and around 23% held by the top ten. Sequenced: blood. These receptors were collected from a human donor in good health.

This chain joins TRBV14 and TRBJ2-3; 7 bases line up with TRBD2. The length of the CDR3 is 15 residues. Germline V gives CDR1 SGHDN, CDR2 FVKESK. The trim removed 7 bases at V and 2 bases at J, leaving 9 bases unmatched. This chain's CDR3 is CASTSWGLPTDTQYF. In DNA, the CDR3 is TGTGCCAGCACCTCATGGGGACTACCCACAGATACGCAGTATTTT.

This clonotype occurred a few times. A junction boundary mismatches the germline segment, possibly from a read error. DNA for the CDR3: TGCAGCGTTACCTCCCCTAATGAGCAGGTCTTC. Protein sequence: CSVTSPNEQVF. J is TRBJ2-1 and V is TRBV29-1, with D uncertain. In germline, CDR1 is SQVTM, CDR2 ANQGSEA. CDR3 length equals 11 residues.

This rearrangement joins TRBV4-2 to TRBJ1-4; D gene ambiguous. The CDR3 sequence is 13 residues long. Germline V gene lookup returns CDR1 LGHNA and CDR2 YNFKEQ. The V end lost 4 bases, the J end lost 1 base, and 4 bases lay between the germline ends. The CDR3 region has the DNA TGTGCCAGCAGCCGACGAACTAATGAAAAACTGTTTTTT. Protein sequence: CASSRRTNEKLFF.

To note about this clonotype: A much larger clone differs by one base, so this may be a read error. The chain has TRBV29-1 and TRBJ1-2, with TRBD1 as a possible D gene (5 bases). There are 15 residues in the CDR3. The V and J ends lost 4 bases and 0 bases respectively, with 15 bases between them. In germline, CDR1 is SQVTM, CDR2 ANQGSEA. This CDR3 is CSVGLEQDANYGYTF. In nucleotides, the CDR3 is TGCAGCGTTGGCCTGGAACAGGATGCTAACTATGGCTACACCTTC.

This clonotype was seen a few times. The rearrangement uses TRBV5-1 and TRBJ2-7, with D maybe TRBD1 (7 bases). Trimming left V 3 bases short and J 3 bases short, with 16 bases between. The CDR3 is made up of 15 amino acids. Germline CDR1 reads SGHRS; CDR2 reads YFSETQ. The CDR3 DNA is TGCGCCAGCAGCTCAGGACAGGTGGGACTCTACGAGCAGTACTTC. This encodes CASSSGQVGLYEQYF.

The J gene is TRBJ2-1, the V gene TRBV4-1; no firm D call. V was pared by 1 base and J by 3 bases, with 10 bases between. The CDR3 has 15 amino acids. CDR1 MGHRA and CDR2 YSYEKL come from the germline V gene. Here the CDR3 DNA reads TGCGCCAGCAGCCAAGGGTCGAGCTTCTACAATGAGCAGTTCTTC. Translating gives CASSQGSSFYNEQFF.

The chain carries TRBV6-2 or TRBV6-3 and TRBJ1-1; no firm D call. V was shortened by 0 bases and J by 4 bases, with 12 bases between the two germline ends. This CDR3 spans 15 amino acids. In germline, CDR1 is MNHEY, CDR2 SVGEGT. CDR3 nucleotides: TGTGCCAGCAGTTACTCGGTGGGGAGTCTCACTGAAGCTTTCTTT. Its translation is CASSYSVGSLTEAFF.

The rearrangement links TRBV5-1 to TRBJ2-3, with D perhaps matching TRBD1 (6 bases). CDR1 is SGHRS, CDR2 YFSETQ, per germline. CDR3 size: 16 residues. Trimming took off 4 bases at V and 0 bases at J, with 15 bases between the two ends. CDR3 sequence (DNA): TGCGCCAGCAGCACGGACAGCGACGTGAGCACAGATACGCAGTATTTT. Translated, it gives CASSTDSDVSTDTQYF.

V and J are TRBV25-1 and TRBJ1-2; D unresolved. Germline loops: CDR1 MGHDK, CDR2 SYGVNS. The CDR3 is 11 amino acids. The V end lost 1 base, the J end lost 8 bases, and 5 bases lay between the germline ends. The CDR3 loop reads CASSEWRGYTF. The DNA for the CDR3 is TGTGCCAGCAGTGAATGGCGGGGCTACACCTTC.

Many counts were recorded for this clonotype. The chain uses TRBV4-3 and TRBJ2-7, with 7 positions matching TRBD2. Germline CDR1 is LGHNA and CDR2 is YSLEER. The junction had 4 bases not matched to a gene; V was cut back by 0 bases and J by 2 bases. The CDR3 spans 15 residues. The CDR3 loop reads CASSQEGGTTYEQYF. The CDR3 DNA follows: TGCGCCAGCAGCCAAGAGGGGGGGACGACCTACGAGCAGTACTTC.

J is TRBJ1-4 and V is TRBV28; no reliable D call. Trimming stripped 7 bases from V and 13 bases from J, with 19 bases between. This CDR3 has 13 residues. The germline V gene has CDR1 MDHEN and CDR2 SYDVKM. The CDR3 loop reads CASTGEFNTGLFF. The CDR3 coding sequence is TGTGCCAGCACCGGGGAATTCAACACCGGACTGTTTTTT.

This chain links TRBV5-1 with TRBJ2-3; possible D gene TRBD1, 6 bases. The CDR3 is 18 amino acids. The V gene's germline CDR1 is SGHRS and CDR2 YFSETQ. Deletions cut 5 bases from V and 1 base from J, with 23 bases between. In nucleotides, the CDR3 is TGCGCCAGCAGTCCTAAGCCCTCGCAGGGGCCGGGCACAGATACGCAGTATTTT. It specifies CASSPKPSQGPGTDTQYF. Complete variable domain (other parts from reference TRBV5-1 and TRBJ2-3): KAGVTQTPRYLIKTRGQQVTLSCSPISGHRSVSWYQQTPGQGLQFLFEYFSETQRNKGNFPGRFSGRQFSNSRSEMNVSTLELGDSALYLCASSPKPSQGPGTDTQYFGPGTRLTVL.

The chain combines TRBV12-3 or TRBV12-4 with TRBJ1-2; possibly TRBD1 for D (5 bases). This CDR3 has 13 residues. V was pared by 5 bases and J by 9 bases, with 16 bases between. CDR3 amino acids: CASSGRERPRYTF. CDR3 nucleotide sequence: TGTGCCAGCAGTGGCAGGGAAAGGCCTCGCTACACCTTC.

This clonotype was found many times. The chain employs TRBV3-1 and TRBJ2-7; 7 bases fit TRBD1. CDR1 and CDR2 (germline): LGHDT, YNNKEL (reference sequence). Germline trimming cut 4 bases from V and 5 bases from J; bases unmatched to any gene: 11. The CDR3 is 15 amino acids. This CDR3 reads CASSLQAGGQDEQYF. The CDR3 DNA follows: TGTGCCAGCAGCCTCCAGGCAGGGGGTCAGGACGAGCAGTACTTC.